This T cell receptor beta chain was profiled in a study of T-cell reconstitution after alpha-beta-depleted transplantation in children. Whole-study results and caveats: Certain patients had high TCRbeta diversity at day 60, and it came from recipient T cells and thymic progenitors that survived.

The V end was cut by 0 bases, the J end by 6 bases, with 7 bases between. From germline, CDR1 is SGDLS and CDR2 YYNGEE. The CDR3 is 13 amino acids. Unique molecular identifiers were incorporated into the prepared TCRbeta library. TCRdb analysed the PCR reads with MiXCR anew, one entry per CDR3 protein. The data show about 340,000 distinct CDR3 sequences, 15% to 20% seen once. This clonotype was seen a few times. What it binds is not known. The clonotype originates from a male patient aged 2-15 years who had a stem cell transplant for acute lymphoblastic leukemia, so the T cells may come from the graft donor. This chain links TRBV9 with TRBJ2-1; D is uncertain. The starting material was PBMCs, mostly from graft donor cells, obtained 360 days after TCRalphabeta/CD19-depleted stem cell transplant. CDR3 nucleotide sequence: TGTGCCAGCAGCGTAGTCTATCGCAATGAGCAGTTCTTC. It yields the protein CASSVVYRNEQFF.